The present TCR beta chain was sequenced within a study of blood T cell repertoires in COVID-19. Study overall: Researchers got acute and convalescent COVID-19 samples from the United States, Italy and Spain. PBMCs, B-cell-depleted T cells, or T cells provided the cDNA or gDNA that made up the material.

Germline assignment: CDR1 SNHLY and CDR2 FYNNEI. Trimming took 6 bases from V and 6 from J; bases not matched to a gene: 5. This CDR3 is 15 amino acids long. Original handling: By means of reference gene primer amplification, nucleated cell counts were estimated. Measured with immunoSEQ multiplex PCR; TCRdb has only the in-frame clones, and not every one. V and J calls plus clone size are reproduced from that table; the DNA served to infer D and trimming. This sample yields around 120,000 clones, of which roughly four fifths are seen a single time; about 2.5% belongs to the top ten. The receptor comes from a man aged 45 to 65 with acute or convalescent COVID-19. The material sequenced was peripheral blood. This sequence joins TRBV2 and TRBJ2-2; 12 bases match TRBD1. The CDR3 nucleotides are TGTGCCAGCAGCCCGGGACAGGGGGCATCCGGGGAGCTGTTTTTT. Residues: CASSPGQGASGELFF.